These 7 T cell receptor beta chains came from one sample sequenced in a study of cytomegalovirus exposure and HLA in healthy donors. This PCR relied on a set of 60 Vbeta primers and 13 Jbeta primers. Libraries were prepared by immunoSEQ multiplex PCR; TCRdb keeps only in-frame clonotypes and omits some of them. The sample consists of roughly 130,000 clones, roughly 78% of them appearing once. The material sequenced was PBMCs. These receptor sequences come from a male donor in good health and CMV-seronegative.

The chain employs TRBV19 and TRBJ2-3; TRBD1 matches 7 bases. J gave up 0 bases and V 9 bases, and 9 bases lay outside the gene matches. In germline, CDR1 is LNHDA, CDR2 SQIVND (reference sequence). The CDR3 loop spans 15 amino acids. The CDR3 sequence: CASNNDRESTDTQYF. Here the CDR3 DNA reads TGTGCCAGCAACAACGACAGGGAGAGCACAGATACGCAGTATTTT.

Comments on this clone: A junction boundary mismatches the germline segment, possibly from a read error. CDR3 sequence reads: CASSDIDSGANGLTF. CDR3 DNA sequence: TGTGCCAGCAGTGATATAGACTCTGGGGCCAACGGCCTGACTTTC. The chain joins TRBV6-4 to TRBJ2-6, with D perhaps TRBD1 (5 bases). The germline V gene encodes CDR1 MRHNA and CDR2 SNTAGT. This CDR3 is built from 15 residues.

Concerning this clone: At the DNA level, this CDR3 is encoded by other sequences in the same sample as well. V is TRBV27 and J is TRBJ1-5, with D possibly TRBD1 on 5 matching bases. Germline CDR1 and CDR2: MNHEY and SMNVEV (reference sequence). This CDR3 is 13 amino acids long. Trimming removed 3 bases at V and 6 bases at J, with 9 bases between. The CDR3 DNA reads as TGTGCCAGCAGTTTCGGGGGGGGTCAGCCCCAGCATTTT. Its translation is CASSFGGGQPQHF.

This clone was observed once. The genes are TRBV5-1 and TRBJ1-1; tentative D call: TRBD1 (5 bases). Germline V CDR1 and CDR2: SGHRS, YFSETQ. This CDR3 comprises 13 residues. V was shortened by 2 bases and J by 6 bases, with 11 bases between the two germline ends. The CDR3 loop reads CASSLRGDSEAFF. CDR3 sequence (DNA): TGCGCCAGCAGCTTAAGAGGGGACTCTGAAGCTTTCTTT.

This clone was counted a single time. V is TRBV7-6 and J is TRBJ1-1; 10 bases line up with TRBD1. Germline CDR1 is SGHVS and CDR2 is FNYEAQ. J lost 3 bases, V lost 1 base, and 8 bases had no gene match. CDR3 size: 17 residues. The CDR3 nucleotides read TGTGCCAGCAGCTTAGTTAGGCCGGACAGGGGGTACACTGAAGCTTTCTTT. Protein sequence: CASSLVRPDRGYTEAFF.

This clone occurred once. V gene TRBV5-6 combines with J gene TRBJ1-3; 7 bases match TRBD1. Germline V gene lookup returns CDR1 SGHDT and CDR2 YYEEEE. V lost 4 bases to trimming and J lost 0 bases; unmatched junction nucleotides: 13. The CDR3 consists of 18 residues. The CDR3 coding sequence is TGTGCCAGCAGCCGAGGACAGGACAAGGGGGCCTCTGGAAACACCATATATTTT. This codes for CASSRGQDKGASGNTIYF.

The CDR3 sequence: CASGRLDNYEQYF. Written as DNA, the CDR3 is TGTGCCAGCGGCCGACTGGATAACTACGAGCAGTACTTC. The chain carries TRBV6-6 and TRBJ2-7; no firm D call. CDR1 and CDR2 (germline): MNHNY, SVGAGI (reference sequence). This CDR3 is built from 13 residues. Trimming cost V 8 bases and J 3 bases, with 14 bases left between them.